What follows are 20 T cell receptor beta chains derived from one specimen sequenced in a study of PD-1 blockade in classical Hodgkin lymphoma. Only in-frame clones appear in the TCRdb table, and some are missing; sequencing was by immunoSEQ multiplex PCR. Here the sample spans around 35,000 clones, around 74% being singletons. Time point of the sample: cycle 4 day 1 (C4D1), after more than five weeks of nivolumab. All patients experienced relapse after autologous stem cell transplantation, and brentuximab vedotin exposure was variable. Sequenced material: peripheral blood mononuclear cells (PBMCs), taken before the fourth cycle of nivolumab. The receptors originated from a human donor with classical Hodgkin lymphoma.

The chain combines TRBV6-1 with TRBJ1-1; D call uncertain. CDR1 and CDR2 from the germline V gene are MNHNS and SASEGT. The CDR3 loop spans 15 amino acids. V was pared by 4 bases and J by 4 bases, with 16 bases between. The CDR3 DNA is TGTGCCAGCAGTGTCCTCCGGGCCCGGGGCACTGAAGCTTTCTTT. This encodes CASSVLRARGTEAFF.

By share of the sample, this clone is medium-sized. The CDR3 is CASSHDTYNQPQHF. CDR3 nucleotide sequence: TGTGCCAGCAGCCATGACACTTACAATCAGCCCCAGCATTTT. The rearrangement uses TRBV7-9 and TRBJ1-5; D is uncertain. The CDR3 is 14 residues long. Germline assignment: CDR1 SEHNR and CDR2 FQNEAQ (reference sequence). Trimming removed 5 bases at V and 3 bases at J, with 11 bases between.

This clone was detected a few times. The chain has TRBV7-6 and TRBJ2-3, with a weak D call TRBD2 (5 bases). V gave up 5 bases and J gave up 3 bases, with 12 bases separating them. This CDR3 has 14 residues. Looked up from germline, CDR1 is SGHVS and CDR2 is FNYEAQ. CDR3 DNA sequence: TGTGCCAGCAGCACCAGTCCGGGAACAGATACGCAGTATTTT. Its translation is CASSTSPGTDTQYF.

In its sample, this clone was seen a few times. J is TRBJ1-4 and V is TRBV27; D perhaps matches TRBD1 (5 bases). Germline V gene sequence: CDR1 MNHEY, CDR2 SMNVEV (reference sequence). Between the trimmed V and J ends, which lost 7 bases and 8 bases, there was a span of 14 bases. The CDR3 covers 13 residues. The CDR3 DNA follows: TGTGCCAGCAAAGGGGTGGCCCCCGAAAAACTGTTTTTT. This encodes CASKGVAPEKLFF.

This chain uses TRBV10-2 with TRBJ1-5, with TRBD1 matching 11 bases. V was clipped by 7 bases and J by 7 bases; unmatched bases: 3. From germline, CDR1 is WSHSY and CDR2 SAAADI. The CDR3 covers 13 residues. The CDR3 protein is CASKGTGGQPQHF. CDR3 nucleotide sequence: TGCGCCAGCAAAGGGACAGGGGGGCAGCCCCAGCATTTT.

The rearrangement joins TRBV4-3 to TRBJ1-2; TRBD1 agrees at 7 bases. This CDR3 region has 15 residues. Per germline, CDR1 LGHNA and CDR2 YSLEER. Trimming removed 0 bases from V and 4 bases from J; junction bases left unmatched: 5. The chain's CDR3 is CASSQDGRGGYGYTF. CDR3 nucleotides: TGCGCCAGCAGCCAAGACGGCAGGGGGGGCTATGGCTACACCTTC.

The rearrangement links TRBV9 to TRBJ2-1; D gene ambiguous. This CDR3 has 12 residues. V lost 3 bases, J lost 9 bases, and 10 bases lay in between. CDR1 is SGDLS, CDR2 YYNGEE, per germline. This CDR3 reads CASSDRSREQFF. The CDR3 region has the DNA TGTGCCAGCAGCGATCGCTCCCGTGAGCAGTTCTTC. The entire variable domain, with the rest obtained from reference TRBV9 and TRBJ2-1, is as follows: DSGVTQTPKHLITATGQRVTLRCSPRSGDLSVYWYQQSLDQGLQFLIQYYNGEERAKGNILERFSAQQFPDLHSELNLSSLELGDSALYFCASSDRSREQFFGPGTRLTVL.

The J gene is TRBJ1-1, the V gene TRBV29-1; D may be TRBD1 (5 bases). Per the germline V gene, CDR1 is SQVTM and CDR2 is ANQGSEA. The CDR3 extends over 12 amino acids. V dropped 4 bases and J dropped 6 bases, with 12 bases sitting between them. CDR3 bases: TGCAGCGTTGGCATGGGGGGGGCTGAAGCTTTCTTT. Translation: CSVGMGGAEAFF.

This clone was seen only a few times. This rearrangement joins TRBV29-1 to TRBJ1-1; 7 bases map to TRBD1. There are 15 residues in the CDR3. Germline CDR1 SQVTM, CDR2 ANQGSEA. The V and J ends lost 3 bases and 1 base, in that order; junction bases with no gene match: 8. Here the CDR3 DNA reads TGCAGCGTTGACAAAGGTTCAGGGGGGAACACTGAAGCTTTCTTT. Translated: CSVDKGSGGNTEAFF.

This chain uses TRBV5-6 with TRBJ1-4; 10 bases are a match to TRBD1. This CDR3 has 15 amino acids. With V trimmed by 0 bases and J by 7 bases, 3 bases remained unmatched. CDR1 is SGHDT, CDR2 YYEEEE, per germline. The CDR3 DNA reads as TGTGCCAGCAGCTTGGTGGGACAGGGGAGTGAAAAACTGTTTTTT. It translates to CASSLVGQGSEKLFF.

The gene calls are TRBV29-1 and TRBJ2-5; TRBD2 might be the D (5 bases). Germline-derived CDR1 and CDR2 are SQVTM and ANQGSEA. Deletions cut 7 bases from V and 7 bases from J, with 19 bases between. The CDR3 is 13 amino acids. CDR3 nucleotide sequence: TGCAGCGCCGCTCAGTCTGGCGAGGGGACCCAGTACTTC. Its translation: CSAAQSGEGTQYF.

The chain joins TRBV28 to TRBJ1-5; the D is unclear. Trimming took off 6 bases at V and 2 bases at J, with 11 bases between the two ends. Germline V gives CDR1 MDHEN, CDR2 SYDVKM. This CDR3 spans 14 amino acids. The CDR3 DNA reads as TGTGCCAGCAGCCTAATCCGGGGCAATCAGCCCCAGCATTTT. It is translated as CASSLIRGNQPQHF. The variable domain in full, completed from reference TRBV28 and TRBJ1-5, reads DVKVTQSSRYLVKRTGEKVFLECVQDMDHENMFWYRQDPGLGLRLIYFSYDVKMKEKGDIPEGYSVSREKKERFSLILESASTNQTSMYLCASSLIRGNQPQHFGDGTRLSIL.

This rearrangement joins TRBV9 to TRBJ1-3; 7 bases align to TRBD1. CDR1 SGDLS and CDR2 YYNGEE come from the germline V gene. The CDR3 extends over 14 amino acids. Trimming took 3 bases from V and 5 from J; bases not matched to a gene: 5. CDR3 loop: CASSAPTGRNTIYF. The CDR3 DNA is TGTGCCAGCAGCGCTCCGACAGGGCGAAACACCATATATTTT.

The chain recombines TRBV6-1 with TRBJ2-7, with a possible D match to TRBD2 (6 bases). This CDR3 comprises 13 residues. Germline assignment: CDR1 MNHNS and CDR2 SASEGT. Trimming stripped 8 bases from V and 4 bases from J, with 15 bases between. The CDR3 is CASWGTYRYEQYF. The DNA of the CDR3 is TGTGCCAGCTGGGGGACTTATAGGTACGAGCAGTACTTC.

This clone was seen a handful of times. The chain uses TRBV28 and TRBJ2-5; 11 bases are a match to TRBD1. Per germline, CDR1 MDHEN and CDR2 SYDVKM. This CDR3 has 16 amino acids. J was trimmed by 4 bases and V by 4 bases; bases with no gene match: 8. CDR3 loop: CASSSYPGQGVETQYF. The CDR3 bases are TGTGCCAGCAGTTCCTACCCGGGACAGGGGGTAGAGACCCAGTACTTC. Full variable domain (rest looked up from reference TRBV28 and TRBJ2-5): DVKVTQSSRYLVKRTGEKVFLECVQDMDHENMFWYRQDPGLGLRLIYFSYDVKMKEKGDIPEGYSVSREKKERFSLILESASTNQTSMYLCASSSYPGQGVETQYFGPGTRLLVL.

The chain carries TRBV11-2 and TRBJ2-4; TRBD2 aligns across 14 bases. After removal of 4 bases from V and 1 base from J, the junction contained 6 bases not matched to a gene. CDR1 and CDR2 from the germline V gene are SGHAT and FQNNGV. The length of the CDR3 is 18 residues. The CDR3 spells CASSSPGLAGVAKNIQYF. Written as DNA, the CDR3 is TGTGCCAGCAGCTCGCCGGGACTAGCGGGGGTGGCCAAAAACATTCAGTACTTC.

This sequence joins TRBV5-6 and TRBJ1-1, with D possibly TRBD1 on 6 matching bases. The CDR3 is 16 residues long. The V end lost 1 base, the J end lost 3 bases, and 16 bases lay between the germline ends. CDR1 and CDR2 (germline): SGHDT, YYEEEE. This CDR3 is CASSLLRTEPYTEAFF. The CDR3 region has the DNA TGTGCCAGCAGCTTGCTCCGGACAGAGCCTTACACTGAAGCTTTCTTT.

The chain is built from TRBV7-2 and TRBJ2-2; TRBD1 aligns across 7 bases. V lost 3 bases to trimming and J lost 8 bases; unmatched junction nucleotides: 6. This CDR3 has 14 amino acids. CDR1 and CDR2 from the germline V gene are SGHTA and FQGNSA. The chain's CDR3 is CASSFRGGDGELFF. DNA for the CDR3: TGTGCCAGCAGCTTCAGAGGGGGCGATGGGGAGCTGTTTTTT.

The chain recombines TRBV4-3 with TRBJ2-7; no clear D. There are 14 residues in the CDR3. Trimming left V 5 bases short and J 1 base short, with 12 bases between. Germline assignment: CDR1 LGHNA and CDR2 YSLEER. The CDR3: CASSSQDGSYEQYF. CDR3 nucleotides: TGCGCCAGCAGCTCACAAGATGGGTCCTACGAGCAGTACTTC.

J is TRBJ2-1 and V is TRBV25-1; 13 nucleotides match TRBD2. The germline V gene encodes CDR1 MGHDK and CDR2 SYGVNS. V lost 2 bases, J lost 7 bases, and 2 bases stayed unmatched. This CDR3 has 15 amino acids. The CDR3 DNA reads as TGTGCCAGCAGTGAAGGGGGACTAGCGGGAAATGAGCAGTTCTTC. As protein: CASSEGGLAGNEQFF.